This T cell receptor (beta chain) was documented in a study of T cell responses to AZD1222 COVID-19 vaccine. Whole-study results and caveats: Repertoire sampling happened only post peak T cell response. Two AZD1222 doses significantly raised spike-specific TCR breadth and depth over controls. Spike was spanned by vaccine-associated CD4 TCRs, with dominance at 160-218 and 743-854. Epitopes outside B.1.351 and B.1.1.7 mutated regions reportedly drew nearly half of spike TCRs.

V lost 0 bases, J lost 1 base, and 6 bases lay in between. The CDR3 loop spans 14 amino acids. The germline V gene encodes CDR1 MNHEY and CDR2 SMNVEV (reference sequence). A remark on this clone: The antigen remains undetermined.

Here immunoSEQ multiplex PCR was the method, and the copy in TCRdb shows in-frame clones only, minus some. In the table there are about 120,000 clones, approximately 90% of which are singletons. The sequencing here drew on peripheral blood, taken on day 0 of AZD1222 vaccination. This chain connects TRBV27 to TRBJ1-1, with D unresolved. The clonotype comes from an adult in good health. CDR3 in DNA: TGTGCCAGCAGTTTATCTCCGGGGAACACTGAAGCTTTCTTT. It encodes CASSLSPGNTEAFF.